One sample yielded the 8 T cell receptor beta chains listed below, sequenced in a study of T cell responses to AZD1222 COVID-19 vaccine. The method was immunoSEQ multiplex PCR; TCRdb's version includes in-frame clones alone and lacks a portion of them. The data show about 120,000 clones, roughly 90% seen once. The specimen was peripheral blood, collected on day 0 of AZD1222 vaccination. These receptors all stem from an adult in good health.

The table lists this clone with a few counts. The V gene is TRBV28, the J gene TRBJ2-5; possibly TRBD1 for D (6 bases). The germline V and J ends were trimmed by 3 bases and 2 bases, with 13 bases remaining between them. This CDR3 region has 15 residues. Germline V gene lookup returns CDR1 MDHEN and CDR2 SYDVKM. The chain's CDR3 is CASSFPGQPQETQYF. The CDR3 coding sequence is TGTGCCAGCAGTTTCCCCGGACAGCCTCAAGAGACCCAGTACTTC.

This sequence joins TRBV27 and TRBJ2-7; D unresolved. Germline V gene lookup returns CDR1 MNHEY and CDR2 SMNVEV (reference sequence). The CDR3 sequence is 15 residues long. V lost 6 bases and J 4 bases, leaving 19 bases between the germline ends. CDR3 in DNA: TGTGCCAGCAGCTCCGGACCCCCCACTCAATACGAGCAGTACTTC. Translated, it gives CASSSGPPTQYEQYF.

This chain connects TRBV10-3 to TRBJ1-6, with TRBD1 matching 9 bases. The CDR3 sequence is 16 residues long. V was pared by 2 bases and J by 7 bases, with 6 bases of the junction left unmatched. CDR1 is ENHRY and CDR2 is SYGVKD in the germline V gene. CDR3: CAISEPGTGLNSPLHF. The CDR3 bases are TGTGCCATCAGTGAGCCCGGGACAGGGTTAAATTCACCCCTCCACTTT.

The rearrangement uses TRBV19 and TRBJ2-1; 8 bases line up with TRBD1. CDR1 and CDR2 from the germline V gene are LNHDA and SQIVND (reference sequence). The CDR3 loop spans 14 amino acids. V lost 8 bases and J lost 6; bases outside the gene matches: 9. CDR3 residues: CASLGDRRFNEQFF. CDR3 nucleotide sequence: TGTGCCAGTTTAGGGGACAGGAGATTCAATGAGCAGTTCTTC.

About this clone itself: One junction end does not reproduce the germline sequence, and a read error may be involved. V gene TRBV6-5 combines with J gene TRBJ1-2, with D perhaps TRBD1 (6 bases). The CDR3 has 15 amino acids. Germline CDR1 reads MNHEY; CDR2 reads SVGAGI. This CDR3 is CAGRRGPFMGYGYTF. Here the CDR3 DNA reads TGTGCCGGCAGGCGGGGGCCTTTTATGGGCTATGGCTACACCTTC.

This clone was detected a few times. The rearrangement uses TRBV28 and TRBJ1-6; D not resolved. The CDR3 sequence is 14 residues long. Trimming cost V 6 bases and J 7 bases, with 13 bases left between them. The germline V gene has CDR1 MDHEN and CDR2 SYDVKM. DNA of the CDR3: TGTGCCAGCAGCCCCTCTCTAGGAAATTCACCCCTCCACTTT. It codes for CASSPSLGNSPLHF. The variable domain in full, with the rest retrieved from reference TRBV28 and TRBJ1-6, is DVKVTQSSRYLVKRTGEKVFLECVQDMDHENMFWYRQDPGLGLRLIYFSYDVKMKEKGDIPEGYSVSREKKERFSLILESASTNQTSMYLCASSPSLGNSPLHFGNGTRLTVT.

V usage is TRBV6-5 and J usage is TRBJ1-5, with 8 bases matching TRBD1. V shed 4 bases and J 7 bases; nucleotides not matched to a gene: 3. The CDR3 is made up of 13 amino acids. CDR1 and CDR2 (germline): MNHEY, SVGAGI. CDR3 bases: TGTGCCAGCAGTTCGACAGGGGTACAGCCCCAGCATTTT. Residues: CASSSTGVQPQHF.

The chain carries TRBV6-5 and TRBJ1-2; D is unresolved. V lost 3 bases and J 1 base, leaving 9 bases between the germline ends. The CDR3 runs to 14 residues. The germline V gene encodes CDR1 MNHEY and CDR2 SVGAGI. The CDR3 DNA is TGTGCCAGCAGTTATCGGACGGTTAACTATGGCTACACCTTC. Encoded protein: CASSYRTVNYGYTF.